One T cell receptor (beta chain) is described in this entry. Its antigen is as yet unknown. These data originate in a study of cytomegalovirus exposure and HLA in healthy donors. Study at large: In an earlier analysis, 117 million unique TCR beta sequences were found from approximately 170 million T cells.

Study-wide results and limits: Most TCR sequences were uncommon, yet certain public TCRs appeared in many donors.

CDR3 length: 16 amino acids. V was clipped by 3 bases and J by 0 bases; unmatched bases: 2. CDR1 is LNHDA and CDR2 is SQIVND in the germline V gene (reference sequence). The PCR made use of 60 Vbeta and 13 Jbeta primers. Produced via immunoSEQ multiplex PCR; TCRdb's table is partial and in-frame only. The sample includes around 160,000 clones, about 75% of them seen just once. This chain joins TRBV19 and TRBJ1-5; 10 bases are shared with TRBD1. This clonotype was obtained from a man between 18 and 29 years old in good health and CMV-seropositive. Sequenced sample: PBMCs. CDR3 residues: CASSIDRGHSNQPQHF. CDR3 sequence (DNA): TGTGCCAGTAGTATCGACAGGGGGCATAGCAATCAGCCCCAGCATTTT.